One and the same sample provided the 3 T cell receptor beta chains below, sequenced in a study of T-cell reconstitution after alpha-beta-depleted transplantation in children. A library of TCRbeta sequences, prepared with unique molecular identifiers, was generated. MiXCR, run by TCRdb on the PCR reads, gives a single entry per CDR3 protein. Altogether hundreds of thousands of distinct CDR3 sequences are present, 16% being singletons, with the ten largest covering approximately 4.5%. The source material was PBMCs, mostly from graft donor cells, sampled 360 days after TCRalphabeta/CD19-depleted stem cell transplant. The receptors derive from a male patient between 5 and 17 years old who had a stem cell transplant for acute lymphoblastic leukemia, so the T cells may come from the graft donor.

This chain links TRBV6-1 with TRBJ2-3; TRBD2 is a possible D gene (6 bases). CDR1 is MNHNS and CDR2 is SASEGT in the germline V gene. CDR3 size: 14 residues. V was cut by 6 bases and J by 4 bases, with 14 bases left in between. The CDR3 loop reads CASSLTRRADTQYF. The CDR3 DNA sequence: TGTGCCAGCAGCCTAACTAGGAGGGCAGATACGCAGTATTTT.

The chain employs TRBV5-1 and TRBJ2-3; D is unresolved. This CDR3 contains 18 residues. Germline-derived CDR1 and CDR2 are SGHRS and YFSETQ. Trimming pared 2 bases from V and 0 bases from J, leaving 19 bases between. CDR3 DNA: TGCGCCAGCAGCTTACTTCCGACCGATGATACTAGCACAGATACGCAGTATTTT. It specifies CASSLLPTDDTSTDTQYF.

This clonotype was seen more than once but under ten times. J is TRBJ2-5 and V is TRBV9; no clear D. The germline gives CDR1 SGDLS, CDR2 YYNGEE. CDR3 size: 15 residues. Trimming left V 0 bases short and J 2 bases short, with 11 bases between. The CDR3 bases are TGTGCCAGCAGCGTAGCGGTGGCACTACAAGAGACCCAGTACTTC. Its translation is CASSVAVALQETQYF.